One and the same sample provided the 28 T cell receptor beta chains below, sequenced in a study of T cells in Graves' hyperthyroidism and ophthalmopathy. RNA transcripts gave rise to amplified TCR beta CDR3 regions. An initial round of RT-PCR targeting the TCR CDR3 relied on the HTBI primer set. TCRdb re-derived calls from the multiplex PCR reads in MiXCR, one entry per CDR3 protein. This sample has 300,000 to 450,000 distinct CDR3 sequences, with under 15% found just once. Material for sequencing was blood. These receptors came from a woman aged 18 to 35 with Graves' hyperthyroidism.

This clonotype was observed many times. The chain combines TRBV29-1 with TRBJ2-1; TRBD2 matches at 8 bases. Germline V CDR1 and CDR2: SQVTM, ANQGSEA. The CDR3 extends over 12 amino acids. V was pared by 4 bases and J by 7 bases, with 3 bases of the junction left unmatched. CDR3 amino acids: CSVGLAGNEQFF. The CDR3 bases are TGCAGCGTTGGTCTAGCGGGTAATGAGCAGTTCTTC.

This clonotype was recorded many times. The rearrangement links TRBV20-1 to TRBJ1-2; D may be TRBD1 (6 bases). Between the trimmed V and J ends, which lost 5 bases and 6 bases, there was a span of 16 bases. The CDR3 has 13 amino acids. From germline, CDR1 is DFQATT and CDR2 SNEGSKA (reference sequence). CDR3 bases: TGCAGTGCTTGGATTGACAGGAATGATGGCTACACCTTC. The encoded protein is CSAWIDRNDGYTF.

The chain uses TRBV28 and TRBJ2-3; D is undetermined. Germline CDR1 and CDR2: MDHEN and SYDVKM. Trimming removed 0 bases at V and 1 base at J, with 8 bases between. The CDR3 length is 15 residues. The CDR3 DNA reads TGTGCCAGCAGTTTATGGGGTTCGGGCACAGATACGCAGTATTTT. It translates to CASSLWGSGTDTQYF.

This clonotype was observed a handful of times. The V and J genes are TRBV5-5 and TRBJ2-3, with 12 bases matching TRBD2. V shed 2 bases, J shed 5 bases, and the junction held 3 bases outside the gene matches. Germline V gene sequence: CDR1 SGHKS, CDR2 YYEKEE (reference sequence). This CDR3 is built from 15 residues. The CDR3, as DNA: TGTGCCAGCAGCTTCCTAGCGGGGGGGGGAGATACGCAGTATTTT. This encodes CASSFLAGGGDTQYF.

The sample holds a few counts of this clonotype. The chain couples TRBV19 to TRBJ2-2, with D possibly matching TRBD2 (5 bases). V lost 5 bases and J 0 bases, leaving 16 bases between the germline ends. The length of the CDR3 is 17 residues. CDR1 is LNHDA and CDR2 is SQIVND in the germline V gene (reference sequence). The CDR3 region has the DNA TGTGCCAGTAGTCTCAACTTACCCGGGGCGAACACCGGGGAGCTGTTTTTT. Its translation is CASSLNLPGANTGELFF.

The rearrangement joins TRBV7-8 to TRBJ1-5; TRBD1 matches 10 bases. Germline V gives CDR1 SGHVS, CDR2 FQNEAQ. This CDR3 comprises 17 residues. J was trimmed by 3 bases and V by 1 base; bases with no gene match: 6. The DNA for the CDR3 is TGTGCCAGCAGCTTAGAGACAGGGGGCGGGAACAATCAGCCCCAGCATTTT. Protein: CASSLETGGGNNQPQHF. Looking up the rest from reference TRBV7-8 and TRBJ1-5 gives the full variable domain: GAGVSQSPRYKVAKRGQDVALRCDPISGHVSLFWYQQALGQGPEFLTYFQNEAQLDKSGLPSDRFFAERPEGSVSTLKIQRTQQEDSAVYLCASSLETGGGNNQPQHFGDGTRLSIL.

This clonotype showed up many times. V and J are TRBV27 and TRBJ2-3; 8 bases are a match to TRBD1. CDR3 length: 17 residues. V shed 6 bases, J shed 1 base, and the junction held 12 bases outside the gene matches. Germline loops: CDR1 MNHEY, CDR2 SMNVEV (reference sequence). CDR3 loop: CASSTYWTGYGTDTQYF. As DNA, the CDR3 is TGTGCCAGCAGCACCTACTGGACAGGGTACGGCACAGATACGCAGTATTTT.

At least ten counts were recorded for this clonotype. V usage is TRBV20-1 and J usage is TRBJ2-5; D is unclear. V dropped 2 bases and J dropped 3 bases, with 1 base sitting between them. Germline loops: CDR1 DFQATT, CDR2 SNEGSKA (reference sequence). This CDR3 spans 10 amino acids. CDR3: CSARKETQYF. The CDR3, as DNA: TGCAGTGCTAGAAAAGAGACCCAGTACTTC.

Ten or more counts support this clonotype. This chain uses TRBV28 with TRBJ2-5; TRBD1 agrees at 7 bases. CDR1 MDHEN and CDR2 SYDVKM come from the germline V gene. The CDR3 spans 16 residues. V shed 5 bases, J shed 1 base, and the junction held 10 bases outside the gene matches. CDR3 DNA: TGTGCCAGCAGTCCCACCCCGACAGGGTCCCAAGAGACCCAGTACTTC. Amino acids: CASSPTPTGSQETQYF.

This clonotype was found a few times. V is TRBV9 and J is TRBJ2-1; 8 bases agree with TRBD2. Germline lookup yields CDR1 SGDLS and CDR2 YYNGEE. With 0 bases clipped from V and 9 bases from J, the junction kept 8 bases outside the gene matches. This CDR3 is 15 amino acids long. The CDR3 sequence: CASSVGGGGSFEQFF. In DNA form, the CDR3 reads TGTGCCAGCAGCGTAGGGGGCGGGGGGTCCTTTGAGCAGTTCTTC.

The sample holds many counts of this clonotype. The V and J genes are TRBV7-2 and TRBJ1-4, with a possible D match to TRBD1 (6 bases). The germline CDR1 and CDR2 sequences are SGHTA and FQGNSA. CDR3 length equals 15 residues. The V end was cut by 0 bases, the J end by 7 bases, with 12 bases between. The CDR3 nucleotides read TGTGCCAGCAGCTTAGCGGGTCAGGGGAGTGAAAAACTGTTTTTT. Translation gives CASSLAGQGSEKLFF.

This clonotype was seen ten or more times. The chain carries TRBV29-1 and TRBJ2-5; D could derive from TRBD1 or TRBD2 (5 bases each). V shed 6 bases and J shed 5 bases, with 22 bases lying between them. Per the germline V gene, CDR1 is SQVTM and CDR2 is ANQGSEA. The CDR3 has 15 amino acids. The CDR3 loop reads CSVGAPKYNRETQYF. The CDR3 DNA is TGCAGCGTCGGGGCCCCCAAATACAATAGGGAGACCCAGTACTTC.

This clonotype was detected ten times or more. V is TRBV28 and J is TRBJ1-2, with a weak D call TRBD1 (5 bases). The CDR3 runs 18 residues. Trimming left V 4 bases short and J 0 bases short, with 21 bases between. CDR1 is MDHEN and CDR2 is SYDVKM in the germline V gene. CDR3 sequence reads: CASSSDDRAPLANYGYTF. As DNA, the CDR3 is TGTGCCAGCAGTTCAGACGACAGAGCCCCTTTAGCTAACTATGGCTACACCTTC.

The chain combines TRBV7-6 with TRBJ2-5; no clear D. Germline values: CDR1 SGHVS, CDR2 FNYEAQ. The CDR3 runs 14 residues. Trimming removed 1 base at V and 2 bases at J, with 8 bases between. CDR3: CASSLGSRQETQYF. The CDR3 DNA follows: TGTGCCAGCAGCTTAGGTTCCAGGCAAGAGACCCAGTACTTC.

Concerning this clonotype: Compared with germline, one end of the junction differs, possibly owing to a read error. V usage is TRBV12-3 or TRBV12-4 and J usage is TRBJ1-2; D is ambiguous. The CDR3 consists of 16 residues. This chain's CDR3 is CASSSAVGITNYDYTF. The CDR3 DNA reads TGTGCCAGCAGTTCGGCCGTAGGCATAACTAACTATGACTACACCTTC.

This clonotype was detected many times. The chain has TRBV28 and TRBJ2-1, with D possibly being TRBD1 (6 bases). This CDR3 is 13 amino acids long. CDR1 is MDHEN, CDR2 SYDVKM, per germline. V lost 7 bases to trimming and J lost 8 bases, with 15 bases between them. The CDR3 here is CASTHQGLHEQFF. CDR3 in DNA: TGTGCCAGCACCCACCAGGGGTTGCATGAGCAGTTCTTC.

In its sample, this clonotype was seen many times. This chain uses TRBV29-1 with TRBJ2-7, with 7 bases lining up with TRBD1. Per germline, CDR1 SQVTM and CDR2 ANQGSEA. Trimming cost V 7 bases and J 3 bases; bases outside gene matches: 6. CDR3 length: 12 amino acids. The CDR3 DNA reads TGCAGCGGGGGACAGTCGTACTACGAGCAGTACTTC. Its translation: CSGGQSYYEQYF.

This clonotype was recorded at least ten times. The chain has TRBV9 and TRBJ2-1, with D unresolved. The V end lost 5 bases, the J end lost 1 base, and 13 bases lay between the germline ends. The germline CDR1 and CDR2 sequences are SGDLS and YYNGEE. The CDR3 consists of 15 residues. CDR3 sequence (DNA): TGTGCCAGCAGTGGATGGGGAAGGTCCTACAATGAGCAGTTCTTC. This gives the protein CASSGWGRSYNEQFF.

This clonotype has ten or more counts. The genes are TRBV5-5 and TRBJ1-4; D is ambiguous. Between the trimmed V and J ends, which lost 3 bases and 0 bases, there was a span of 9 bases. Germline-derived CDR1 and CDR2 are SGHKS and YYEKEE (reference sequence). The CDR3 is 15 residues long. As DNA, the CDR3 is TGTGCCAGCAGCTGGCAGGAAGCAACTAATGAAAAACTGTTTTTT. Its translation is CASSWQEATNEKLFF.

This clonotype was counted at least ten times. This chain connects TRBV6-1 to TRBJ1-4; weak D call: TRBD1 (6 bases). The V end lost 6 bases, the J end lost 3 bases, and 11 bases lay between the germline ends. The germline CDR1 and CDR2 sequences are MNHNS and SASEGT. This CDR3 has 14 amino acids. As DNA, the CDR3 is TGTGCCAGCAGACCAGACAGGCCTAATGAAAAACTGTTTTTT. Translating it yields CASRPDRPNEKLFF.

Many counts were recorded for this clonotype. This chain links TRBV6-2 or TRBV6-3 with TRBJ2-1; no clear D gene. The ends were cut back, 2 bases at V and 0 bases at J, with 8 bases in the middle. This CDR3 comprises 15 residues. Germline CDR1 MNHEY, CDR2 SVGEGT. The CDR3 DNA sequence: TGTGCCAGCAGTTACAGGCGGAGCTCCTACAATGAGCAGTTCTTC. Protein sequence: CASSYRRSSYNEQFF.

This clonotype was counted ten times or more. The chain's CDR3 is CATGRQGGYGYTF. The CDR3, as DNA: TGTGCCACCGGTCGACAGGGTGGCTATGGCTACACCTTC. V gene TRBV10-3 combines with J gene TRBJ1-2, with 7 bases fitting TRBD1. J was trimmed by 4 bases and V by 10 bases; bases with no gene match: 9. This CDR3 comprises 13 residues. The germline gives CDR1 ENHRY, CDR2 SYGVKD.

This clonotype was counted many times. The CDR3 DNA reads as TGTGCCAGCTCACCGGACAGAAGCTCACCCCTCCACTTT. It specifies CASSPDRSSPLHF. The chain links TRBV18 to TRBJ1-6; tentative D call: TRBD1 (6 bases). The V end was cut by 3 bases, the J end by 10 bases, with 10 bases between. CDR3 length: 13 amino acids. CDR1 KGHSH and CDR2 LQKENI come from the germline V gene.

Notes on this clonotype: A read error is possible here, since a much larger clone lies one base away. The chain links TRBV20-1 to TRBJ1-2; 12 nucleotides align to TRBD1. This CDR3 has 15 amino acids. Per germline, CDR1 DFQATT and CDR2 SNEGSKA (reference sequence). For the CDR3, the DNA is TGCAGTGCTAGGGGAGGGACAGGGGGCGTTTATGGCTTCACCTTC. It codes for CSARGGTGGVYGFTF.

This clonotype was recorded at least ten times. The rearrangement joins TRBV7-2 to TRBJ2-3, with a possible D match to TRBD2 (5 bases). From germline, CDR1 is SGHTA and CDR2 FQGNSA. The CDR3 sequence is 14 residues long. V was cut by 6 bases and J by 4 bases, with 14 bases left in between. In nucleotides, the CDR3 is TGTGCCAGCAGACTAGGTTCCCTAGCAGATACGCAGTATTTT. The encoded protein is CASRLGSLADTQYF.

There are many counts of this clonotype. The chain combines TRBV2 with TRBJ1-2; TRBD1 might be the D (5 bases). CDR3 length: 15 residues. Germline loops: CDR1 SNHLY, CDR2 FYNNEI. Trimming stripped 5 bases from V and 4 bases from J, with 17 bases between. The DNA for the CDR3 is TGTGCCAGCAGTAACCCTCGGGGACCGATCTATGGCTACACCTTC. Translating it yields CASSNPRGPIYGYTF.

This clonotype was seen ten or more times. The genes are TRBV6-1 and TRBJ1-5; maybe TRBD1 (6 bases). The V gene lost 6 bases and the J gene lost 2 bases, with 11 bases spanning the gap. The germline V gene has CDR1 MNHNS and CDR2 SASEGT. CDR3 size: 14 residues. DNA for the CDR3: TGTGCCAGCAGCAACGACAGGCGCAATCAGCCCCAGCATTTT. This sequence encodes CASSNDRRNQPQHF.

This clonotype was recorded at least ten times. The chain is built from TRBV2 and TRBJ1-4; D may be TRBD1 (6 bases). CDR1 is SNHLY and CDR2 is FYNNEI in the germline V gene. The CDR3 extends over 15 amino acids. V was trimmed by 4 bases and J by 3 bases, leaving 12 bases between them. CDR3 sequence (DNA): TGTGCCAGCAGTGGGGGGCGCGCATCTAATGAAAAACTGTTTTTT. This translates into CASSGGRASNEKLFF.